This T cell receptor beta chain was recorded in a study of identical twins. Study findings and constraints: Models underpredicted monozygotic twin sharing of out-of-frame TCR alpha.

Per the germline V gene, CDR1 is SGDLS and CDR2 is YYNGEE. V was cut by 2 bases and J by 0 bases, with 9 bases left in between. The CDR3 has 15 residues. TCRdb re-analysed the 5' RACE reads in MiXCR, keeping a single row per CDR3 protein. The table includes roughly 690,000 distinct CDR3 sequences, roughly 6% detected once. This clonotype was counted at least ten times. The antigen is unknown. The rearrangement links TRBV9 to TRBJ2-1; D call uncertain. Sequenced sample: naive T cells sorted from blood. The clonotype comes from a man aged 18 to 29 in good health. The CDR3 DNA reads TGTGCCAGCAGCGTCGACTTTAGCTCCTACAATGAGCAGTTCTTC. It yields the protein CASSVDFSSYNEQFF.